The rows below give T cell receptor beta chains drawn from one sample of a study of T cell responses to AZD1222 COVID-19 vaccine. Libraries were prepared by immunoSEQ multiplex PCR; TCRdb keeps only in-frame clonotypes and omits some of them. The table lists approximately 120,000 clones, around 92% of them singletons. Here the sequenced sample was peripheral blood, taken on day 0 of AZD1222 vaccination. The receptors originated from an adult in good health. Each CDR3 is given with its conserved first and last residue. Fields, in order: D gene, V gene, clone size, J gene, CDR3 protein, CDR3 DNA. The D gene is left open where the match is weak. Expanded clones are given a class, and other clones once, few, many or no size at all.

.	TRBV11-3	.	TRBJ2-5	CASSLDPRVETQYF	TGTGCCAGCAGCTTAGATCCCAGGGTGGAGACCCAGTACTTC
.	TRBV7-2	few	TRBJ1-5	CASSQRYSNQPQHF	TGTGCCAGCAGCCAACGGTATAGCAATCAGCCCCAGCATTTT
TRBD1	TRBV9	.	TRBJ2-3	CASSVEGQGTDTQYF	TGTGCCAGCAGCGTAGAGGGACAGGGGACAGATACGCAGTATTTT
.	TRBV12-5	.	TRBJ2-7	CASGVSGTYEQYF	TGTGCTAGTGGTGTCTCGGGGACCTACGAGCAGTACTTC
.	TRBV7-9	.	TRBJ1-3	CASSPWTSTQDGNTIYF	TGTGCCAGCAGCCCCTGGACATCAACCCAGGACGGAAACACCATATATTTT
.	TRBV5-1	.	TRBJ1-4	CASSLATQGGEKLFF	TGCGCCAGCAGCTTGGCCACACAGGGCGGCGAAAAACTGTTTTTT
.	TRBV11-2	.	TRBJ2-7	CASSLAGSRFYEQYF	TGTGCCAGCAGCTTAGCTGGCAGCCGCTTCTACGAGCAGTACTTC
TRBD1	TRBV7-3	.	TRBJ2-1	CASSTQPGQSYNEQFF	TGTGCCAGCAGCACTCAGCCGGGACAGTCCTACAATGAGCAGTTCTTC
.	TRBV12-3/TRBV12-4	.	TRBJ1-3	CASSFSGNTIYF	TGTGCCAGCAGTTTCAGCGGGAACACCATATATTTT
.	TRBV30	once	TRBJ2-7	CAWSLDTGYEQYF	TGTGCCTGGAGTCTGGACACAGGCTACGAGCAGTACTTC
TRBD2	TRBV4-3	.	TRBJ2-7	CASSQGTSGRIPDEQYF	TGCGCCAGCAGCCAAGGGACTAGCGGGAGGATCCCCGACGAGCAGTACTTC
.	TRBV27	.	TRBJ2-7	CASSQTTVSYEQYF	TGTGCCAGCAGTCAAACGACAGTTTCCTACGAGCAGTACTTC
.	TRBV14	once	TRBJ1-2	CASSQVQARGYGYTF	TGTGCCAGCAGCCAAGTGCAAGCGAGGGGCTATGGCTACACCTTC
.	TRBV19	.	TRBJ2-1	CASSIIYNEQFF	TGTGCCAGTAGTATAATCTACAATGAGCAGTTCTTC
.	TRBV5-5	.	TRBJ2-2	CASSFFQVFGTGELFF	TGTGCCAGCAGCTTCTTCCAGGTTTTCGGCACCGGGGAGCTGTTTTTT
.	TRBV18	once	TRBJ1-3	CASSPGTSTGNTIYF	TGTGCCAGCTCACCTGGGACATCGACTGGAAACACCATATATTTT
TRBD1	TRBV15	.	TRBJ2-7	CATSRGQGPYEQYF	TGTGCCACCAGCAGAGGACAGGGACCCTACGAGCAGTACTTC
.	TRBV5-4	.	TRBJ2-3	CASSLEKGTDTQYF	TGTGCCAGCAGCTTGGAAAAGGGCACAGATACGCAGTATTTT
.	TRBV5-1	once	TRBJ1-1	CASSLGVAGVNTEAFF	TGCGCCAGCAGCTTGGGGGTGGCAGGGGTGAACACTGAAGCTTTCTTT
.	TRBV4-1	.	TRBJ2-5	CASSQSSSGKETQYF	TGCGCCAGCAGCCAAAGTAGTAGCGGTAAAGAGACCCAGTACTTC
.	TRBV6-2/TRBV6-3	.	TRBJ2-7	CASSYGRDNAYEQYF	TGTGCCAGCAGTTACGGTAGGGACAACGCCTACGAGCAGTACTTC
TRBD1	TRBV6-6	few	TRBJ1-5	CASSFRTGGINQPQHF	TGTGCCAGCAGCTTTAGGACAGGGGGCATCAATCAGCCCCAGCATTTT
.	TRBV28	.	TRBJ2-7	CASSLGTYEQYF	TGTGCCAGCAGTTTAGGGACTTACGAGCAGTACTTC
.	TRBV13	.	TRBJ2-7	CASRFLGGPNYYEQYF	TGTGCCAGCAGGTTCTTGGGCGGACCGAATTACTACGAGCAGTACTTC
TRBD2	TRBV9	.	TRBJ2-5	CASSVGLAGGPETQYF	TGTGCCAGCAGCGTAGGACTAGCGGGAGGGCCTGAGACCCAGTACTTC
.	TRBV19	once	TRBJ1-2	CASSMGSGHYGYTF	TGTGCCAGTAGTATGGGCTCGGGACACTATGGCTACACCTTC
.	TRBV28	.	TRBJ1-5	CASSNSDSLSNQPQHF	TGTGCCAGCAGTAATTCCGACAGCCTTAGCAATCAGCCCCAGCATTTT
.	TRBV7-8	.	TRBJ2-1	CASSLRLARSYNEQFF	TGTGCCAGCAGCTTAAGGTTGGCCCGCTCCTACAATGAGCAGTTCTTC
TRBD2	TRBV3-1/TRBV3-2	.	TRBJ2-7	CASSQGLAGLSYEQYF	TGTGCCAGCAGCCAAGGACTAGCGGGACTCTCCTACGAGCAGTACTTC
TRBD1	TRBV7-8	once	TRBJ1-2	CASSLGTGSRDYGYTF	TGTGCCAGCAGTTTGGGGACAGGAAGTAGGGACTATGGCTACACCTTC
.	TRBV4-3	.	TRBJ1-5	CASSREGGSNQPQHF	TGCGCCAGCAGCCGAGAAGGGGGTAGCAATCAGCCCCAGCATTTT
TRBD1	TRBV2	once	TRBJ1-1	CASMLTGTGGGEAFF	TGTGCCAGCATGCTGACCGGGACAGGGGGGGGAGAAGCTTTCTTT
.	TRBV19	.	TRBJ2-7	CASSRGRGHEQYF	TGTGCCAGTAGTAGGGGCAGGGGCCACGAGCAGTACTTC
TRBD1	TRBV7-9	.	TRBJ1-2	CASSLGTGGVGGYTF	TGTGCCAGCAGCTTAGGGACAGGGGGCGTTGGTGGCTACACCTTC
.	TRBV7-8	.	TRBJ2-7	CASSRPQGGNEQYF	TGTGCCAGCAGCCGTCCCCAGGGCGGAAACGAGCAGTACTTC
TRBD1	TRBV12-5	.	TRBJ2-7	CASGSWGQIYEQYF	TGTGCTAGTGGTTCGTGGGGACAGATTTACGAGCAGTACTTC
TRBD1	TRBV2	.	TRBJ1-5	CASSEGQFPGNQPQHF	TGTGCCAGCAGTGAGGGACAGTTCCCGGGCAATCAGCCCCAGCATTTT
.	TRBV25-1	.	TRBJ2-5	CASSRGETQYF	TGTGCCAGCAGCAGGGGTGAGACCCAGTACTTC
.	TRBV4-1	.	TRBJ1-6	CASSQDMGSNSPLHF	TGCGCCAGCAGCCAAGATATGGGTAGTAATTCACCCCTCCACTTT
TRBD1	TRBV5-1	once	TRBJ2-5	CASSLGQGRETQYF	TGCGCCAGCAGCTTGGGACAGGGCCGGGAGACCCAGTACTTC
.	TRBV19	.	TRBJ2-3	CASGEGLSTDTQYF	TGTGCCAGTGGTGAGGGTCTTAGCACAGATACGCAGTATTTT
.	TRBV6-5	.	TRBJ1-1	CASSWSGTGNTEAFF	TGTGCCAGCAGTTGGTCCGGGACGGGGAACACTGAAGCTTTCTTT
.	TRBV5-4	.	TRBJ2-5	CASSLAPGTQETQYF	TGTGCCAGCAGCTTGGCACCGGGGACTCAAGAGACCCAGTACTTC
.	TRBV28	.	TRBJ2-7	CASSGGPGLTGYEQYF	TGTGCCAGCAGTGGGGGGCCAGGACTAACGGGGTACGAGCAGTACTTC
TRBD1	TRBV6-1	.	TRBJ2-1	CASSGDSTLEQFF	TGTGCCAGCAGTGGGGACAGTACCTTAGAGCAGTTCTTC
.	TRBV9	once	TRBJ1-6	CASSVQGSSNSPLHF	TGTGCCAGCAGCGTACAGGGAAGTAGCAATTCACCCCTCCACTTT
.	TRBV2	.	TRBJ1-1	CASRNGLNTEAFF	TGTGCCAGCAGGAACGGGCTTAACACTGAAGCTTTCTTT
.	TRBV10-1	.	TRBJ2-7	CASSERQGSSQYF	TGCGCCAGCAGTGAGAGGCAGGGCAGTTCGCAGTACTTC
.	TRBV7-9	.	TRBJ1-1	CASRPILWRTEAFF	TGTGCCAGCAGACCTATTTTGTGGCGGACTGAAGCTTTCTTT
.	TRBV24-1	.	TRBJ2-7	CATSETSGPYYEQYF	TGTGCCACCAGTGAGACTTCGGGACCCTACTACGAGCAGTACTTC